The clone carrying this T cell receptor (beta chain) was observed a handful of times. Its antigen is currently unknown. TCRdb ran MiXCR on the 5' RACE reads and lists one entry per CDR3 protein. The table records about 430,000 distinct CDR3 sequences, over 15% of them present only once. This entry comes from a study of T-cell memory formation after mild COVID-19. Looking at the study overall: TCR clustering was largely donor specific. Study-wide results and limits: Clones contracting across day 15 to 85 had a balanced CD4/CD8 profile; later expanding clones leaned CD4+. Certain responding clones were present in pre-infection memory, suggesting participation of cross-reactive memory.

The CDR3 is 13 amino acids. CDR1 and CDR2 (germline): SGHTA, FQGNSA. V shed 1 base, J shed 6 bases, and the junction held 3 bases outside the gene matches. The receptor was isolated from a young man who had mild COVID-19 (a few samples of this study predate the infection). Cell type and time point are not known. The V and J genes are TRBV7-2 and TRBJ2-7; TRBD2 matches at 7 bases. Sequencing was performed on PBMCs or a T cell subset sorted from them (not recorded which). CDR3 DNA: TGTGCCAGCAGCTTAGGTTTAGCGGGCGAGCAGTACTTC. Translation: CASSLGLAGEQYF. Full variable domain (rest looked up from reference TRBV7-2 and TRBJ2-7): GAGVSQSPSNKVTEKGKDVELRCDPISGHTALYWYRQSLGQGLEFLIYFQGNSAPDKSGLPSDRFSAERTGGSVSTLTIQRTQQEDSAVYLCASSLGLAGEQYFGPGTRLTVT.